A selection of T cell receptor beta chains follows, all from one sample in a study of blood T cell repertoires in COVID-19. This table comes from immunoSEQ multiplex PCR, and its TCRdb copy is limited to in-frame clones, with some not included. Among approximately 250,000 clones listed, 88% were seen once. The sample was PBMCs or T cells enriched from blood (not recorded which). The receptors shown here come from a woman aged 25-40 years who had recovered from COVID-19. CDR3s include the opening cysteine and the closing phenylalanine or tryptophan. Fields, in order: J gene, V gene, D gene, clone size, CDR3 DNA, CDR3 protein. The D gene is left open where the match is weak. Clone size is stated in some rows and not others, as once, few, many or a class when expanded.

j_gene: TRBJ1-3; v_gene: TRBV27; d_gene: TRBD1; abundance: -; CDR3nt: TGTGCCAGTAGTCTTGCGGAGTCCGGGACAGGGTTAATCACCATATATTTT; CDR3aa: CASSLAESGTGLITIYF
j_gene: TRBJ2-2; v_gene: TRBV28; d_gene: -; abundance: once; CDR3nt: TGTGCCAGCGGGGGGGGCGTCGGGGAGCTGTTTTTT; CDR3aa: CASGGGVGELFF
j_gene: TRBJ1-6; v_gene: TRBV6-5; d_gene: -; abundance: few; CDR3nt: TGTGCCAGCAGTTACTCGCTAAGCTCCTATAATTCACCCCTCCACTTT; CDR3aa: CASSYSLSSYNSPLHF
j_gene: TRBJ1-5; v_gene: TRBV29-1; d_gene: -; abundance: -; CDR3nt: TGCAGCGCGAGAGAGGGAGGTCAGCCCCAGCATTTT; CDR3aa: CSAREGGQPQHF
j_gene: TRBJ1-1; v_gene: TRBV6-2/TRBV6-3; d_gene: TRBD1; abundance: -; CDR3nt: TGTGCCAGCAGTCCACAGGGGTTGAACACTGAAGCTTTCTTT; CDR3aa: CASSPQGLNTEAFF
j_gene: TRBJ1-5; v_gene: TRBV19; d_gene: TRBD1; abundance: few; CDR3nt: TGTGCCAGTAGTACCGGGACAGGCTTCAATCAGCCCCAGCATTTT; CDR3aa: CASSTGTGFNQPQHF
j_gene: TRBJ2-5; v_gene: TRBV7-2; d_gene: -; abundance: -; CDR3nt: TGTGCCAGCAGCCCACTAGGCTTACAAGAGACCCAGTACTTC; CDR3aa: CASSPLGLQETQYF
j_gene: TRBJ1-1; v_gene: TRBV11-3; d_gene: TRBD1; abundance: -; CDR3nt: TGTGCCAGCAGCTCTTCTAGGGGGCGGACTGAAGCTTTCTTT; CDR3aa: CASSSSRGRTEAFF
j_gene: TRBJ1-1; v_gene: TRBV9; d_gene: -; abundance: once; CDR3nt: TGTGCCAGCAGGTCCAGGGTCGGCACTGAAGCTTTCTTT; CDR3aa: CASRSRVGTEAFF
j_gene: TRBJ1-2; v_gene: TRBV7-2; d_gene: TRBD1; abundance: -; CDR3nt: TGTGCCAGCAGGATTGTGGGGACAGGGGGCCTTGCTAACTATGGCTACACCTTC; CDR3aa: CASRIVGTGGLANYGYTF
j_gene: TRBJ2-2; v_gene: TRBV18; d_gene: TRBD2; abundance: -; CDR3nt: TGTGCCAGCTCACCAATTTATTGGTTCGGGGGACCTAGCGGGAGTCGAACCGGGGAGCTGTTTTTT; CDR3aa: CASSPIYWFGGPSGSRTGELFF
j_gene: TRBJ2-7; v_gene: TRBV7-9; d_gene: TRBD2; abundance: -; CDR3nt: TGTGCCAGCAGCTCAATAGCGGGAACGGACCTCGAGCAGTACTTC; CDR3aa: CASSSIAGTDLEQYF
j_gene: TRBJ2-3; v_gene: TRBV3-1/TRBV3-2; d_gene: TRBD2; abundance: -; CDR3nt: TGTGCCAGCAGCCCCTTACTAGCGGGGATCCCAGATACGCAGTATTTT; CDR3aa: CASSPLLAGIPDTQYF
j_gene: TRBJ2-2; v_gene: TRBV6-2/TRBV6-3; d_gene: TRBD1; abundance: -; CDR3nt: TGTGCCAGCAGTTACTCGGCAATATTGGGCAGGGGGACCGGGGAGCTGTTTTTT; CDR3aa: CASSYSAILGRGTGELFF
j_gene: TRBJ1-1; v_gene: TRBV10-3; d_gene: -; abundance: once; CDR3nt: TGTGCCATCAGTGAACTACAGGGTGGGAACACTGAAGCTTTCTTT; CDR3aa: CAISELQGGNTEAFF
j_gene: TRBJ2-4; v_gene: TRBV3-1/TRBV3-2; d_gene: -; abundance: -; CDR3nt: TGTGCCAGCAGCCAATTATCCCCAAACATTCAGTACTTC; CDR3aa: CASSQLSPNIQYF
j_gene: TRBJ1-6; v_gene: TRBV2; d_gene: -; abundance: -; CDR3nt: TGTGCCAGCAAAACTTACAGGGTCAATTCACCCCTCCACTTT; CDR3aa: CASKTYRVNSPLHF
j_gene: TRBJ2-3; v_gene: TRBV9; d_gene: TRBD2; abundance: -; CDR3nt: TGTGCCAGCAGCGAGGGACTAGCGGCCCATCGGGCGCAGTATTTT; CDR3aa: CASSEGLAAHRAQYF
j_gene: TRBJ1-6; v_gene: TRBV11-2; d_gene: TRBD1; abundance: -; CDR3nt: TGTGCCAGCAGCTTAGCTCCAGGGGGCTTGAATTCACCCCTCCACTTT; CDR3aa: CASSLAPGGLNSPLHF
j_gene: TRBJ2-7; v_gene: TRBV4-2; d_gene: -; abundance: -; CDR3nt: TGTGCCAGCAGCCAAGGGCCGACAGGATACGAGCAGTACTTC; CDR3aa: CASSQGPTGYEQYF
j_gene: TRBJ1-3; v_gene: TRBV27; d_gene: -; abundance: -; CDR3nt: TGTGCCAGCAGTCTTATAGGGGCAGGTACGGGAAACACCATATATTTT; CDR3aa: CASSLIGAGTGNTIYF
j_gene: TRBJ2-3; v_gene: TRBV5-4; d_gene: -; abundance: -; CDR3nt: TGTGCCAGCACCTGGTGGGGGGTAAACAGGGGTGCAGATACGCAGTATTTT; CDR3aa: CASTWWGVNRGADTQYF
j_gene: TRBJ1-1; v_gene: TRBV15; d_gene: -; abundance: -; CDR3nt: TGTGCCACCAGCAGAGACCGTAGCCCGAACACTGAAGCTTTCTTT; CDR3aa: CATSRDRSPNTEAFF
j_gene: TRBJ2-7; v_gene: TRBV4-1; d_gene: -; abundance: -; CDR3nt: TGCGCCAGCAGCCTGGCGGTAAGCTCCTACGAGCAGTACTTC; CDR3aa: CASSLAVSSYEQYF
j_gene: TRBJ1-4; v_gene: TRBV18; d_gene: TRBD1; abundance: -; CDR3nt: TGTGCCAGCTCACAATACGGACAGGTCTCCTTTGGAACTAATGAAAAACTGTTTTTT; CDR3aa: CASSQYGQVSFGTNEKLFF
j_gene: TRBJ1-5; v_gene: TRBV27; d_gene: -; abundance: once; CDR3nt: TGTGCCAGCAGTTTGGGAGGGCATCAGCCCCAGCATTTT; CDR3aa: CASSLGGHQPQHF
j_gene: TRBJ2-5; v_gene: TRBV11-3; d_gene: TRBD2; abundance: -; CDR3nt: TGTGCCAGCAGCCGCGGACTAGCGGGGGGCCAAGAGACCCAGTACTTC; CDR3aa: CASSRGLAGGQETQYF
j_gene: TRBJ2-6; v_gene: TRBV28; d_gene: TRBD2; abundance: -; CDR3nt: TGTGCCAGCAGGCCTACTAGCGGGAGTACTGGGGCCAACGTCCTGACTTTC; CDR3aa: CASRPTSGSTGANVLTF
j_gene: TRBJ1-2; v_gene: TRBV7-3; d_gene: TRBD1; abundance: -; CDR3nt: TGTGCCAGCAGCCGAGCCACCGGGACAGGCTATGGCTACACCTTC; CDR3aa: CASSRATGTGYGYTF
j_gene: TRBJ1-6; v_gene: TRBV28; d_gene: -; abundance: -; CDR3nt: TGTGCCAGCAGTTTAGCGGGGGTTAATTCACCCCTCCACTTT; CDR3aa: CASSLAGVNSPLHF
j_gene: TRBJ1-2; v_gene: TRBV28; d_gene: TRBD1; abundance: -; CDR3nt: TGTGCCAGCAGTCAACCCACCGGGACAGGGAAATTCTACTATGGCTACACCTTC; CDR3aa: CASSQPTGTGKFYYGYTF
j_gene: TRBJ2-7; v_gene: TRBV12-3/TRBV12-4; d_gene: -; abundance: once; CDR3nt: TGTGCCAGCAGTTTGATCTCCAGTGGCGAGCAGTACTTC; CDR3aa: CASSLISSGEQYF
j_gene: TRBJ1-4; v_gene: TRBV10-2; d_gene: -; abundance: -; CDR3nt: TGCGCCAGCCCGACAGGACCTAATGAAAAACTGTTTTTT; CDR3aa: CASPTGPNEKLFF
j_gene: TRBJ2-7; v_gene: TRBV7-9; d_gene: -; abundance: -; CDR3nt: TGTGCCAGCAGCGCAGGGTGGTCCTACGAGCAGTACTTC; CDR3aa: CASSAGWSYEQYF
j_gene: TRBJ1-2; v_gene: TRBV5-8; d_gene: -; abundance: few; CDR3nt: TGTGCCAGCAGGGGGCGTATGGACAGAATCTATGGCTACACCTTC; CDR3aa: CASRGRMDRIYGYTF
j_gene: TRBJ2-2; v_gene: TRBV7-8; d_gene: -; abundance: -; CDR3nt: TGTGCCAGCAGCAGGAGGTTGGATATGGAGGAGCTGTTTTTT; CDR3aa: CASSRRLDMEELFF
j_gene: TRBJ2-2; v_gene: TRBV5-4; d_gene: -; abundance: -; CDR3nt: TGTGCCAGCAGCTTGGGAGGGAACACCGGGGAGCTGTTTTTT; CDR3aa: CASSLGGNTGELFF